These 28 T cell receptor beta chains came from one sample sequenced in a study of blood T cell repertoires in COVID-19. Data came from immunoSEQ multiplex PCR; TCRdb stores just in-frame clones and leaves some out. The sample comprises about 200,000 clones, 85% of which are singletons, and around 0.93% rests with the top ten. The material sequenced was peripheral blood. The receptor source for this set is a man in his 60s with COVID-19, enrolled during active disease.

The chain carries TRBV18 and TRBJ1-1; the D is unclear. Trimming stripped 6 bases from V and 1 base from J, with 3 bases between. This CDR3 contains 11 residues. Germline values: CDR1 KGHSH, CDR2 LQKENI. The CDR3 is CASSRNTEAFF. CDR3 coding DNA: TGTGCCAGCTCCAGGAACACTGAAGCTTTCTTT.

The chain carries TRBV4-3 and TRBJ1-2; D remains ambiguous. The germline CDR1 and CDR2 sequences are LGHNA and YSLEER. The CDR3 has 14 residues. V gave up 0 bases and J gave up 8 bases, with 13 bases separating them. DNA for the CDR3: TGCGCCAGCAGCCAAGAGGACGGAGGTTCCGGCTACACCTTC. Translating it yields CASSQEDGGSGYTF.

This clone was found once. V and J are TRBV9 and TRBJ2-2, with TRBD1 identical over 9 bases. Germline V gene sequence: CDR1 SGDLS, CDR2 YYNGEE. The CDR3 loop spans 15 amino acids. J lost 3 bases, V lost 4 bases, and 4 bases had no gene match. The CDR3 is CASSPQGADTGELFF. In DNA, the CDR3 is TGTGCCAGCAGCCCACAGGGGGCGGACACCGGGGAGCTGTTTTTT.

Comments on this clone: This sample also contains other DNA sequences that code for the same CDR3. The rearrangement uses TRBV7-2 and TRBJ1-1, with D possibly matching TRBD1 (5 bases). This CDR3 region has 14 residues. Trimming cost V 0 bases and J 2 bases, with 7 bases left between them. Germline CDR1 reads SGHTA; CDR2 reads FQGNSA. The CDR3 here is CASSLARENTEAFF. The CDR3 DNA reads TGTGCCAGCAGCTTAGCCAGGGAAAACACTGAAGCTTTCTTT. The full variable domain, its missing parts supplied by reference TRBV7-2 and TRBJ1-1, is GAGVSQSPSNKVTEKGKDVELRCDPISGHTALYWYRQSLGQGLEFLIYFQGNSAPDKSGLPSDRFSAERTGGSVSTLTIQRTQQEDSAVYLCASSLARENTEAFFGQGTRLTVV.

The rearrangement links TRBV9 to TRBJ2-3, with a weak D call TRBD1 (6 bases). The CDR3 contains 15 residues. The germline V and J ends were trimmed by 0 bases and 2 bases, with 10 bases remaining between them. CDR1 and CDR2 from the germline V gene are SGDLS and YYNGEE. The CDR3 nucleotides read TGTGCCAGCAGCGTAGACAACAGGGCCACAGATACGCAGTATTTT. Translated, it gives CASSVDNRATDTQYF.

The chain carries TRBV27 and TRBJ1-4, with D perhaps matching TRBD1 (5 bases). Trimming removed 6 bases at V and 4 bases at J, with 12 bases between. The CDR3 contains 14 residues. Looked up from germline, CDR1 is MNHEY and CDR2 is SMNVEV (reference sequence). The DNA of the CDR3 is TGTGCCAGCAGCCCAGCCGGGGGTAATGAAAAACTGTTTTTT. It specifies CASSPAGGNEKLFF. The full variable domain, with the rest looked up from reference TRBV27 and TRBJ1-4, is EAQVTQNPRYLITVTGKKLTVTCSQNMNHEYMSWYRQDPGLGLRQIYYSMNVEVTDKGDVPEGYKVSRKEKRNFPLILESPSPNQTSLYFCASSPAGGNEKLFFGSGTQLSVL.

This clone was picked up a small number of times. The chain couples TRBV6-5 to TRBJ1-1; no definite D call. This CDR3 has 16 residues. Trimming shortened V by 2 bases and J by 0 bases, and 13 bases separated the two germline ends. Germline V gene data show CDR1 as MNHEY and CDR2 as SVGAGI. CDR3 nucleotides: TGTGCCAGCAGTTACGTTCGGCGGACTCTGAACACTGAAGCTTTCTTT. This gives the protein CASSYVRRTLNTEAFF.

V gene TRBV6-5 combines with J gene TRBJ2-2; possible D gene TRBD1, 6 bases. The V and J ends lost 5 bases and 9 bases respectively, with 16 bases between them. The CDR3 covers 14 residues. Looked up from germline, CDR1 is MNHEY and CDR2 is SVGAGI. Written as DNA, the CDR3 is TGTGCCAGCAGTCCACGGACAGTTACCAGGGAGCTGTTTTTT. This sequence encodes CASSPRTVTRELFF.

The chain links TRBV4-1 to TRBJ2-7; 8 bases match TRBD1. The CDR3 has 14 amino acids. J was trimmed by 6 bases and V by 4 bases; bases with no gene match: 8. Germline V gene data show CDR1 as MGHRA and CDR2 as YSYEKL. CDR3 in DNA: TGCGCCAGCAGCCCTGCCGGACAGGGTCCCGAGCAGTACTTC. Translation gives CASSPAGQGPEQYF.

The chain combines TRBV16 with TRBJ1-1; TRBD1 matches at 7 bases. This CDR3 is 15 amino acids long. The J segment lost 1 base and the V segment lost 4 bases, leaving 6 bases of the junction unmatched. Germline V gene sequence: CDR1 KGHSY, CDR2 FQNENV. CDR3 region: CASSLQGGSNTEAFF. The CDR3 DNA reads as TGTGCCAGCAGCCTGCAGGGGGGTTCGAACACTGAAGCTTTCTTT. Full variable domain (remainder filled in from reference TRBV16 and TRBJ1-1): GEEVAQTPKHLVRGEGQKAKLYCAPIKGHSYVFWYQQVLKNEFKFLISFQNENVFDETGMPKERFSAKCLPNSPCSLEIQATKLEDSAVYFCASSLQGGSNTEAFFGQGTRLTVV.

The chain carries TRBV3-1 (or the pseudogene TRBV3-2) and TRBJ2-2; D gene unclear. From germline, CDR1 is LGHDT and CDR2 YNNKEL (reference sequence). V lost 4 bases to trimming and J lost 2 bases, with 14 bases between them. This CDR3 contains 16 residues. The CDR3 DNA is TGTGCCAGCAGCCCAATGGCGACTGCAAACACCGGGGAGCTGTTTTTT. This translates into CASSPMATANTGELFF.

This clone has a single count. The gene calls are TRBV2 and TRBJ1-1; D is unclear. V lost 7 bases and J lost 6, with 9 bases in between. CDR3 size: 11 residues. CDR1 SNHLY and CDR2 FYNNEI come from the germline V gene. Here the CDR3 DNA reads TGTGCCAGCACCCTACGGTCTGAAGCTTTCTTT. Translating gives CASTLRSEAFF. The entire variable domain, with the rest obtained from reference TRBV2 and TRBJ1-1, is as follows: EPEVTQTPSHQVTQMGQEVILRCVPISNHLYFYWYRQILGQKVEFLVSFYNNEISEKSEIFDDQFSVERPDGSNFTLKIRSTKLEDSAMYFCASTLRSEAFFGQGTRLTVV.

The CDR3 reads CASSPRLLINQPQHF. The CDR3 region has the DNA TGTGCCAGCAGTCCTAGGCTACTCATCAATCAGCCCCAGCATTTT. The chain uses TRBV27 and TRBJ1-5, with D hard to call. Trimming stripped 5 bases from V and 3 bases from J, with 14 bases between. CDR1 is MNHEY and CDR2 is SMNVEV in the germline V gene (reference sequence). The CDR3 is 15 residues long.

CDR3 loop: CIVSAYGTGGFYGYTF. The CDR3 DNA reads TGTATTGTTAGTGCGTACGGGACAGGGGGTTTCTATGGCTACACCTTC. The chain uses TRBV30 and TRBJ1-2; 11 nucleotides agree with TRBD1. The CDR3 is made up of 16 amino acids. CDR1 and CDR2 from the germline V gene are GTSNPN and SVGIG (reference sequence).

This sequence joins TRBV18 and TRBJ1-1, with D unclear. CDR1 is KGHSH, CDR2 LQKENI, per germline. The ends were cut back, 6 bases at V and 0 bases at J, with 11 bases in the middle. The CDR3 contains 14 residues. This CDR3 reads CASSSASMNTEAFF. The DNA for the CDR3 is TGTGCCAGCTCCAGCGCGTCTATGAACACTGAAGCTTTCTTT.

The J gene is TRBJ2-4, the V gene TRBV19; 7 nucleotides align to TRBD1. V lost 5 bases to trimming and J lost 1 base; unmatched junction nucleotides: 5. Per the germline V gene, CDR1 is LNHDA and CDR2 is SQIVND (reference sequence). The CDR3 extends over 15 amino acids. CDR3 in amino acids: CASSVGQVAKNIQYF. The CDR3 DNA reads as TGTGCCAGTAGTGTCGGACAGGTCGCCAAAAACATTCAGTACTTC.

V and J are TRBV30 and TRBJ1-1, with 10 bases lining up with TRBD1. The ends lost 5 bases at V and 13 bases at J; junction bases unmatched: 7. CDR1 is GTSNPN, CDR2 SVGIG, per germline (reference sequence). This CDR3 region has 11 residues. The CDR3 nucleotides read TGTGCCTGGGGGACAGGGGTTCAAGGTTTCTTT. Translation gives CAWGTGVQGFF.

The rearrangement uses TRBV6-5 and TRBJ1-2, with D unresolved. CDR1 is MNHEY, CDR2 SVGAGI, per germline. The CDR3 is made up of 13 amino acids. Deletions cut 2 bases from V and 1 base from J, with 5 bases between. The CDR3: CASSYNSNYGYTF. CDR3 DNA: TGTGCCAGCAGTTACAACAGTAACTATGGCTACACCTTC.

The gene calls are TRBV18 and TRBJ2-7; the D gene is possibly TRBD1 (5 bases). Germline-derived CDR1 and CDR2 are KGHSH and LQKENI. The CDR3 is 15 amino acids. Between the trimmed V and J ends, which lost 5 bases and 6 bases, there was a span of 20 bases. CDR3 sequence reads: CASSIDQGTSPEQYF. DNA for the CDR3: TGTGCCAGCTCAATCGACCAGGGAACTTCCCCCGAGCAGTACTTC.

This chain links TRBV6-6 with TRBJ1-3; 7 bases align to TRBD1. The germline gives CDR1 MNHNY, CDR2 SVGAGI (reference sequence). Trimming cost V 5 bases and J 4 bases; bases outside gene matches: 5. This CDR3 has 14 amino acids. CDR3 amino acids: CASSKPGQGNTIYF. In nucleotides, the CDR3 is TGTGCCAGCAGTAAACCGGGACAGGGAAACACCATATATTTT.

V is TRBV5-1 and J is TRBJ2-1, with TRBD1 identical over 11 bases. This CDR3 region has 14 residues. The V and J ends lost 10 bases and 8 bases, in that order; junction bases with no gene match: 11. Germline CDR1 reads SGHRS; CDR2 reads YFSETQ. The CDR3 bases are TGCGCCTCGAGTAAAGGACAGGGGGCCGATGAGCAGTTCTTC. The encoded protein is CASSKGQGADEQFF.

The chain is built from TRBV9 and TRBJ2-2; 8 nucleotides line up with TRBD1. In germline, CDR1 is SGDLS, CDR2 YYNGEE. The trim removed 1 base at V and 1 base at J, leaving 12 bases unmatched. There are 19 residues in the CDR3. CDR3 DNA: TGTGCCAGCAGCGTAATGTCCGGGGCGGACAGGGAGAACACCGGGGAGCTGTTTTTT. Translating gives CASSVMSGADRENTGELFF.

V gene TRBV5-6 combines with J gene TRBJ1-2, with TRBD1 identical over 8 bases. Germline assignment: CDR1 SGHDT and CDR2 YYEEEE. V shed 4 bases, J shed 8 bases, and the junction held 10 bases outside the gene matches. This CDR3 is 14 amino acids long. CDR3 residues: CASSPVGQAFGYTF. The CDR3, as DNA: TGTGCCAGCAGCCCGGTGGGACAGGCTTTCGGCTACACCTTC.

The rearrangement uses TRBV11-2 and TRBJ1-3; a possible D gene is TRBD1 (5 bases). The CDR3 spans 16 residues. Trimming took 1 base from V and 11 from J, leaving 21 bases between them. Germline V gene data show CDR1 as SGHAT and CDR2 as FQNNGV. CDR3 sequence: CASSLVRGTWGPPIYF. CDR3 sequence (DNA): TGTGCCAGCAGCTTAGTCCGGGGGACCTGGGGACCTCCCATATATTTT.

This chain links TRBV4-1 with TRBJ2-7, with 7 bases that match TRBD1. CDR1 is MGHRA and CDR2 is YSYEKL in the germline V gene. The CDR3 loop spans 13 amino acids. V shed 4 bases and J 3 bases; nucleotides not matched to a gene: 3. This CDR3 is CASSRGTDYEQYF. Here the CDR3 DNA reads TGCGCCAGCAGCCGGGGGACAGACTACGAGCAGTACTTC.

This rearrangement joins TRBV11-2 to TRBJ1-1; D perhaps matches TRBD1 (5 bases). The CDR3 loop spans 18 amino acids. The V gene lost 1 base and the J gene lost 1 base, with 19 bases spanning the gap. Germline assignment: CDR1 SGHAT and CDR2 FQNNGV. CDR3: CASSLGIIRRGWNTEAFF. The CDR3 region has the DNA TGTGCCAGCAGCTTAGGAATCATCAGGAGGGGTTGGAACACTGAAGCTTTCTTT.

This sequence joins TRBV7-9 and TRBJ1-2; 7 positions agree with TRBD1. CDR1 is SEHNR and CDR2 is FQNEAQ in the germline V gene (reference sequence). Unmatched junction bases numbered 8, after V lost 5 bases and J lost 5 bases. This CDR3 is 14 amino acids long. Written as DNA, the CDR3 is TGTGCCAGCAGCCACCCATCCAGGGGGTATGGCTACACCTTC. Its protein product is CASSHPSRGYGYTF.

This clone was seen only a few times. The chain carries TRBV5-4 and TRBJ2-1; TRBD1 agrees at 10 bases. The junction had 7 bases not matched to a gene; V was cut back by 4 bases and J by 6 bases. Germline V lookup: CDR1 SGHNT, CDR2 YYREEE (reference sequence). The CDR3 spans 15 residues. The CDR3 is CASSRTGTGANEQFF. The DNA of the CDR3 is TGTGCCAGCAGCCGTACCGGGACAGGGGCCAATGAGCAGTTCTTC. The whole variable domain, remainder taken from reference TRBV5-4 and TRBJ2-1, is ETGVTQSPTHLIKTRGQQVTLRCSSQSGHNTVSWYQQALGQGPQFIFQYYREEENGRGNFPPRFSGLQFPNYSSELNVNALELDDSALYLCASSRTGTGANEQFFGPGTRLTVL.